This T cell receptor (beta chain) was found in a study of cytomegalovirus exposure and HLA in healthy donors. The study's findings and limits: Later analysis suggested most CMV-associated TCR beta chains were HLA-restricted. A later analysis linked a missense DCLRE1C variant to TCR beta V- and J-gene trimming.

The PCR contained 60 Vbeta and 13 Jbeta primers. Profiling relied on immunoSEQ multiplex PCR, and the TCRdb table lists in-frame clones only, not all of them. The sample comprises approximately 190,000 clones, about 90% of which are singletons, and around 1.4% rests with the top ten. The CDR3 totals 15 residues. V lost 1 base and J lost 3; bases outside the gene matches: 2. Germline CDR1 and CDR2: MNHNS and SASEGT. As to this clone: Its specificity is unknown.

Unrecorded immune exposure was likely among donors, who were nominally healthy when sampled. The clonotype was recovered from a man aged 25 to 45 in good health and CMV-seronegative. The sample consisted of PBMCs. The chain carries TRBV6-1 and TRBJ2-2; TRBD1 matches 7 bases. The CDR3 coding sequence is TGTGCCAGCAGTGAAGGACAGGGTCACACCGGGGAGCTGTTTTTT. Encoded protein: CASSEGQGHTGELFF.